This T cell receptor beta chain appears in the sequencing data of a study of cytomegalovirus exposure and HLA in healthy donors. General study results and limits: Later analysis suggested links between common viral pathogens and several top significant clusters. The study recorded some 160 TCR beta chains that were cytomegalovirus-associated.

There are 16 residues in the CDR3. Germline V gives CDR1 MGHRA, CDR2 YSYEKL. V was trimmed by 1 base and J by 1 base, leaving 13 bases between them. In regard to this clone: The antigen remains unidentified.

Vbeta (60) and Jbeta (13) primers were used in the PCR. Sequencing used immunoSEQ multiplex PCR; TCRdb keeps in-frame clones, though not all of them. The sample has about 230,000 clones; 70% to 85% are singletons. Sample: PBMCs. The receptor comes from a middle-aged woman in good health and CMV-seronegative. V gene TRBV4-1 combines with J gene TRBJ1-2; a possible D gene is TRBD1 (5 bases). The CDR3 DNA follows: TGCGCCAGCAGCCAAGGCGCTATAGGGGTTAACTATGGCTACACCTTC. Its protein product is CASSQGAIGVNYGYTF.